Below are 26 T cell receptor beta chains sequenced from a single sample in a study of memory B cells and T cells in multiple sclerosis. Stimulus-free culture yielded autoproliferating CFSE-dim and non-proliferating CFSE-high T cells, each sequenced separately. Replicate wells were pooled after more than six days of stimulus-free culture of about 47 million CFSE-labeled PBMCs. Using immunoSEQ multiplex PCR, the repertoire was profiled, and TCRdb retains in-frame clones only, with some absent. The data show about 32,000 clones, around 88% seen once. Their antigens remain unidentified. Sequencing input: PBMCs from blood kept in culture. These receptors originate from a human donor with multiple sclerosis.

The gene calls are TRBV7-2 and TRBJ2-5; no reliable D call. Judging by the DNA end, TRBJ2-7 fits better; the J call may be wrong. Germline V gives CDR1 SGHTA, CDR2 FQGNSA. The CDR3 is made up of 13 amino acids. The CDR3 region is CASSLAPVYEQYF. In DNA, the CDR3 is TGTGCCAGCAGCTTAGCCCCCGTCTACGAGCAGTACTTC.

This clone came up once. The chain uses TRBV11-2 and TRBJ2-7; D is tentatively TRBD1 or TRBD2 (5 bases each). The CDR3 sequence is 16 residues long. The V gene's germline CDR1 is SGHAT and CDR2 FQNNGV. V dropped 1 base and J dropped 2 bases, with 15 bases sitting between them. CDR3 loop: CASSLGEGIGAYEQYF. DNA for the CDR3: TGTGCCAGCAGCTTAGGTGAGGGGATAGGAGCCTACGAGCAGTACTTC. Using reference TRBV11-2 and TRBJ2-7 for the parts outside the CDR3, the full variable domain is EAGVAQSPRYKIIEKRQSVAFWCNPISGHATLYWYQQILGQGPKLLIQFQNNGVVDDSQLPKDRFSAERLKGVDSTLKIQPAKLEDSAVYLCASSLGEGIGAYEQYFGPGTRLTVT.

A few counts support this clone. This rearrangement joins TRBV19 to TRBJ1-2; D remains unclear. This CDR3 spans 14 amino acids. Germline lookup yields CDR1 LNHDA and CDR2 SQIVND (reference sequence). The germline V and J ends were trimmed by 3 bases and 0 bases, with 8 bases remaining between them. DNA for the CDR3: TGTGCCAGTAGTATCCACGGGGCTAACTATGGCTACACCTTC. It translates to CASSIHGANYGYTF.

This chain connects TRBV2 to TRBJ1-2, with unresolved D. With 6 bases removed from V and 8 bases from J, the gap between germline ends came to 13 bases. The CDR3 runs 12 residues. Germline assignment: CDR1 SNHLY and CDR2 FYNNEI. The CDR3 coding sequence is TGTGCCAGCAGCTCTATGGTTGGCGGCTACACCTTC. Translating it yields CASSSMVGGYTF.

J is TRBJ2-1 and V is TRBV5-6, with a possible D match to TRBD2 (6 bases). The CDR3 runs 15 residues. The germline V gene encodes CDR1 SGHDT and CDR2 YYEEEE. Trimming pared 3 bases from V and 2 bases from J, leaving 12 bases between. As DNA, the CDR3 is TGTGCCAGCAGCTGGCCCGGGACTCCCTACAATGAGCAGTTCTTC. Translated: CASSWPGTPYNEQFF.

This clone was observed a few times. This chain connects TRBV14 to TRBJ2-5; possible D gene TRBD2, 6 bases. Trimming removed 1 base from V and 12 bases from J, with 15 bases in between. CDR1 and CDR2 (germline): SGHDN, FVKESK. The CDR3 contains 13 residues. CDR3: CASSQAVGGLEYF. As DNA, the CDR3 is TGTGCCAGCAGCCAAGCGGTCGGAGGGCTTGAGTACTTC.

J is TRBJ2-1 and V is TRBV7-2; 7 bases align to TRBD2. The CDR3 has 18 amino acids. Trimming took 3 bases from V and 2 from J; bases not matched to a gene: 13. The germline V gene has CDR1 SGHTA and CDR2 FQGNSA. The CDR3 is CASSFWPLLAFTYNEQFF. For the CDR3, the DNA is TGTGCCAGCAGCTTCTGGCCCCTACTAGCGTTCACCTACAATGAGCAGTTCTTC.

The chain combines TRBV7-8 with TRBJ1-4; 8 bases align to TRBD1. The CDR3 contains 16 residues. CDR1 is SGHVS and CDR2 is FQNEAQ in the germline V gene. The J segment lost 7 bases and the V segment lost 3 bases, leaving 10 bases of the junction unmatched. CDR3 in amino acids: CASSFEGVRGPEKLFF. CDR3 sequence (DNA): TGTGCCAGCAGCTTTGAGGGGGTCAGGGGGCCTGAAAAACTGTTTTTT.

The V and J genes are TRBV9 and TRBJ1-6; D perhaps matches TRBD1 (5 bases). The germline V and J ends were trimmed by 5 bases and 6 bases, with 12 bases remaining between them. The CDR3 length is 14 residues. Germline V CDR1 and CDR2: SGDLS, YYNGEE. CDR3 nucleotide sequence: TGTGCCAGCAGACCGGGGCTGACTAATTCACCCCTCCACTTT. It translates to CASRPGLTNSPLHF.

The rearrangement joins TRBV4-2 to TRBJ2-7; TRBD2 matches 9 bases. Germline loops: CDR1 LGHNA, CDR2 YNFKEQ. This CDR3 region has 18 residues. V was pared by 0 bases and J by 5 bases, with 14 bases of the junction left unmatched. DNA for the CDR3: TGTGCCAGCAGCCAAGAGGCTAGCGGGATGATGGGGCTCCACGAGCAGTACTTC. This translates into CASSQEASGMMGLHEQYF.

V gene TRBV5-1 combines with J gene TRBJ2-1, with D perhaps TRBD1 (6 bases). Trimming took off 1 base at V and 6 bases at J, with 23 bases between the two ends. Germline-derived CDR1 and CDR2 are SGHRS and YFSETQ. The CDR3 has 18 amino acids. The CDR3: CASSLLSPNRDPPNEQFF. CDR3 in DNA: TGCGCCAGCAGCTTGCTGTCACCCAACAGGGACCCGCCCAATGAGCAGTTCTTC.

This clone was counted between two and nine times. This chain joins TRBV11-3 and TRBJ2-1, with D tentatively TRBD1 (5 bases). V lost 2 bases and J lost 7, with 9 bases in between. Germline values: CDR1 SGHNT, CDR2 YENEEA. The CDR3 is made up of 13 amino acids. CDR3 region: CASSLNQGNEQFF. The CDR3 DNA sequence: TGTGCCAGCAGCTTAAATCAGGGAAATGAGCAGTTCTTC.

The chain couples TRBV5-6 to TRBJ2-2; D is uncertain. This CDR3 has 16 residues. Between the trimmed V and J ends, which lost 3 bases and 3 bases, there was a span of 15 bases. Germline lookup yields CDR1 SGHDT and CDR2 YYEEEE. The CDR3 bases are TGTGCCAGCAGCTCTCTCGACACTGGGGACACCGGGGAGCTGTTTTTT. Amino acid sequence: CASSSLDTGDTGELFF.

V usage is TRBV14 and J usage is TRBJ2-6; D uncertain. This CDR3 region has 15 residues. CDR1 is SGHDN and CDR2 is FVKESK in the germline V gene. Trimming took off 4 bases at V and 12 bases at J, with 19 bases between the two ends. CDR3 nucleotide sequence: TGTGCCAGCAGCCCCCCGGGCCCTGCACGGCCCGTCCTGACTTTC. It is translated as CASSPPGPARPVLTF.

Here the CDR3 reads CASRQASETQYF. Here the CDR3 DNA reads TGTGCCAGCCGACAGGCGTCGGAGACCCAGTACTTC. The chain has TRBV2 and TRBJ2-5, with D possibly being TRBD1 (6 bases). Between the trimmed V and J ends, which lost 8 bases and 5 bases, there was a span of 12 bases. The germline CDR1 and CDR2 sequences are SNHLY and FYNNEI. The CDR3 runs to 12 residues.

The chain links TRBV27 to TRBJ1-2; perhaps TRBD1 as D (5 bases). CDR1 is MNHEY and CDR2 is SMNVEV in the germline V gene (reference sequence). The CDR3 is made up of 17 amino acids. Deletions cut 8 bases from V and 1 base from J, with 23 bases between. The CDR3, as DNA: TGTGCCAGCGCCGGCGGGCCGGGGCGGACAAATAACTATGGCTACACCTTC. It specifies CASAGGPGRTNNYGYTF.

V and J are TRBV7-9 and TRBJ2-2, with no clear D. V was cut by 7 bases and J by 2 bases, with 8 bases left in between. CDR1 is SEHNR and CDR2 is FQNEAQ in the germline V gene (reference sequence). The CDR3 length is 13 residues. CDR3 nucleotides: TGTGCCAGCACCCGATTCAACACCGGGGAGCTGTTTTTT. Encoded protein: CASTRFNTGELFF.

The chain is built from TRBV7-2 and TRBJ2-7, with 8 bases lining up with TRBD1. The CDR3 spans 16 residues. The trim removed 1 base at V and 2 bases at J, leaving 7 bases unmatched. Germline V gives CDR1 SGHTA, CDR2 FQGNSA. CDR3 nucleotide sequence: TGTGCCAGCAGCTTAGGGGGGACAGGTAGGACCTACGAGCAGTACTTC. Translated: CASSLGGTGRTYEQYF.

The V gene is TRBV19, the J gene TRBJ1-2; D gene uncertain. The CDR3 is 13 amino acids. V was cut by 0 bases and J by 5 bases, with 7 bases left in between. In germline, CDR1 is LNHDA, CDR2 SQIVND (reference sequence). CDR3 amino acids: CASSIEGWYGYTF. The CDR3 region has the DNA TGTGCCAGTAGTATAGAGGGTTGGTATGGCTACACCTTC. Based on the CDR3 plus reference TRBV19 and TRBJ1-2, the full variable domain is DGGITQSPKYLFRKEGQNVTLSCEQNLNHDAMYWYRQDPGQGLRLIYYSQIVNDFQKGDIAEGYSVSREKKESFPLTVTSAQKNPTAFYLCASSIEGWYGYTFGSGTRLTVV.

Regarding this clone: Distinct nucleotide sequences in the sample also encode this CDR3. The chain joins TRBV30 to TRBJ2-7, with D perhaps TRBD1 or TRBD2 (6 bases each). CDR3 size: 14 residues. V dropped 3 bases and J dropped 3 bases, with 15 bases sitting between them. The germline V gene encodes CDR1 GTSNPN and CDR2 SVGIG (reference sequence). The CDR3 loop is CAWRRWGAGYEQYF. DNA of the CDR3: TGTGCCTGGAGGAGGTGGGGGGCAGGCTACGAGCAGTACTTC.

The rearrangement uses TRBV29-1 and TRBJ2-1, with no clear D. Trimming took 7 bases from V and 1 from J, leaving 8 bases between them. The CDR3 runs to 12 residues. Germline V CDR1 and CDR2: SQVTM, ANQGSEA. The DNA of the CDR3 is TGCAGCGGGTGCGAATCCTACAATGAGCAGTTCTTC. This codes for CSGCESYNEQFF.

This clone was recorded a few times. V gene TRBV19 combines with J gene TRBJ2-7; 8 positions agree with TRBD1. CDR1 LNHDA and CDR2 SQIVND come from the germline V gene (reference sequence). The CDR3 extends over 14 amino acids. Losses at the gene ends were 6 bases for V and 5 bases for J; bases not matched to a gene: 9. The CDR3 DNA is TGTGCCAGTAGACTAATCCAGGGGGCCCACGAGCAGTACTTC. Translation: CASRLIQGAHEQYF.

The J gene is TRBJ1-3, the V gene TRBV18; 9 bases align to TRBD1. Germline trimming cut 3 bases from V and 4 bases from J; bases unmatched to any gene: 4. Germline CDR1 reads KGHSH; CDR2 reads LQKENI. This CDR3 is built from 15 residues. This chain's CDR3 is CASSPTGGSGNTIYF. In DNA form, the CDR3 reads TGTGCCAGCTCACCGACAGGGGGATCGGGAAACACCATATATTTT. The full variable domain, rest sourced from reference TRBV18 and TRBJ1-3, is NAGVMQNPRHLVRRRGQEARLRCSPMKGHSHVYWYRQLPEEGLKFMVYLQKENIIDESGMPKERFSAEFPKEGPSILRIQQVVRGDSAAYFCASSPTGGSGNTIYFGEGSWLTVV.

The chain combines TRBV6-5 with TRBJ1-2; D ambiguous. The CDR3 sequence is 13 residues long. The germline gives CDR1 MNHEY, CDR2 SVGAGI. Trimming cost V 5 bases and J 8 bases, with 15 bases left between them. The CDR3 DNA sequence: TGTGCCAGCAGTACGTTAGCGGGAGGGGGCTACACCTTC. This sequence encodes CASSTLAGGGYTF.

The rearrangement uses TRBV21-1 and TRBJ2-4; TRBD1 is the table's D call, not checked against the DNA. TRBV21-1 is a pseudogene segment. The CDR3 runs 16 residues. CDR3 bases: TGTGCCAGCAGCAAATGCAGGGGACAATTCAAAAACATTCAGTACTTC. Its translation is CASSKCRGQFKNIQYF.

This rearrangement joins TRBV12-5 to TRBJ2-1, with 9 bases aligning to TRBD1. Germline CDR1 and CDR2: LGHNT and FRNRAP. This CDR3 has 15 amino acids. Trimming removed 7 bases from V and 3 bases from J; junction bases left unmatched: 7. The chain's CDR3 is CASELGTGFYNEQFF. The CDR3 DNA is TGTGCTAGTGAACTAGGGACAGGGTTCTACAATGAGCAGTTCTTC. Together with reference TRBV12-5 and TRBJ2-1, the CDR3 gives the full variable domain: DARVTQTPRHKVTEMGQEVTMRCQPILGHNTVFWYRQTMMQGLELLAYFRNRAPLDDSGMPKDRFSAEMPDATLATLKIQPSEPRDSAVYFCASELGTGFYNEQFFGPGTRLTVL.